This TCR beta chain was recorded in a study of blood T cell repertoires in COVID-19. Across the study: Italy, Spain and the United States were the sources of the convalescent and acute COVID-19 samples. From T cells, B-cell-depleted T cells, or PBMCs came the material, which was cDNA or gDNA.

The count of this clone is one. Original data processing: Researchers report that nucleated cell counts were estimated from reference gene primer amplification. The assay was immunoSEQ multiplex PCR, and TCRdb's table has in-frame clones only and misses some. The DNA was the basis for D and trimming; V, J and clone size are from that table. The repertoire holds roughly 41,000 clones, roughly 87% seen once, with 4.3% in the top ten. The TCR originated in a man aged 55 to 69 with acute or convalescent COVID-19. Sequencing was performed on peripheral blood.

The CDR3 loop reads CASSSAAGTSGGPNYEQYF. In DNA form, the CDR3 reads TGTGCCAGCAGTTCAGCAGCCGGGACTAGCGGGGGACCTAACTACGAGCAGTACTTC. The rearrangement links TRBV27 to TRBJ2-7, with TRBD2 identical over 14 bases. This CDR3 contains 19 residues. Looked up from germline, CDR1 is MNHEY and CDR2 is SMNVEV (reference sequence). V was pared by 4 bases and J by 3 bases, with 14 bases of the junction left unmatched.